The rows below give T cell receptor beta chains drawn from one sample of a study of shared clonotypes between healthy human individuals. TCRdb keeps only in-frame clones here, not all; method: immunoSEQ multiplex PCR. The sample records around 2,000,000 clones, roughly 91% being singletons. The source material was naive CD8+ T cells from PBMCs. The receptors shown here come from a man aged 18 to 35 in good health. Some clones in this sample may be carry-over from other donors' samples. The CDR3 runs from the conserved cysteine through the conserved F or W. D genes are given only for firm matches. Size tells how often a clone was seen (once, few, many) or the class of an expanded clone, and some rows leave it out.

>NA|TRBJ2-7|TRBV7-9|TRBD1
TGTGCCAGCAGCTCCGAGGACAGGGACCCTTTAGACTTC
CASSSEDRDPLDF
>NA|TRBJ2-6|TRBV7-9|NA
TGTGCCAGCAGTGCGAGGGAATCTGGGGCCAACGTCCTGACTTTC
CASSARESGANVLTF
>NA|TRBJ2-1|TRBV7-9|NA
TGTGCCAGCACCCTCGTTCCCTTAGCGGTAGAATACAATGAGCAGTTCTTC
CASTLVPLAVEYNEQFF
>NA|TRBJ2-7|TRBV7-9|TRBD2
TGTGCCAGCAGCGCACTTCAGAGGGTGCTAGCGGAATCCTACGAGCAGTACTTC
CASSALQRVLAESYEQYF
>NA|TRBJ2-7|TRBV5-8|NA
TGTGCCAGCAGCACCGGGATCTCCTACGAGCAGTACTTC
CASSTGISYEQYF
>NA|TRBJ1-2|TRBV7-3|NA
TGTGCCAGCAGCTTGGGCGATGGCCAGACCCCTGGCTACACCTTC
CASSLGDGQTPGYTF
>NA|TRBJ2-5|TRBV23-1|TRBD2
TGCGCCAGCAGTCATACCCTAGCGGAAGAGACCCAGTACTTC
CASSHTLAEETQYF
>NA|TRBJ1-4|TRBV18|NA
TGTGCCAGCTCGCCCCAGGGATGGGGTGAAAAACTGTTTTTT
CASSPQGWGEKLFF
>NA|TRBJ2-5|TRBV27|NA
TGTGCCAGCGGCCAGGAAGAGACCCAGTACTTC
CASGQEETQYF
>NA|TRBJ1-5|TRBV5-6|NA
TGTGCCAGCAGCTTGGGCAGGTTCGAGCCCCAGCATTTT
CASSLGRFEPQHF
>NA|TRBJ2-7|TRBV7-9|TRBD1
TGTGCCAGCAGCTTAGCGAACCGACAGGGCCTGTCCTACGAGCAGTACTTC
CASSLANRQGLSYEQYF
>once|TRBJ2-7|TRBV4-2|NA
TGTGCCAGCAGCCAAGGACCCGGTACACCCTGCTCCTACGAGCAGTACTTC
CASSQGPGTPCSYEQYF
>few|TRBJ2-6|TRBV9|NA
TGTGCCAGCAGCGGGGCCAACGTCCTGACTTTC
CASSGANVLTF
>NA|TRBJ2-7|TRBV19|TRBD2
TGTGCCAGTAGTATAGATGGGTCTAGCGGGAGCGAGCAGTACTTC
CASSIDGSSGSEQYF
>NA|TRBJ2-7|TRBV7-2|TRBD1
TGTGCCAGCAGCCGGGACAGTCAATACTACGAGCAGTACTTC
CASSRDSQYYEQYF
>NA|TRBJ2-2|TRBV21-1|NA
TGTGCCAGCAGCAAGCCCCCCGGACTAGCGGGAGGAGGGACCGGGGAGCTGTTTTTT
CASSKPPGLAGGGTGELFF
>NA|TRBJ1-6|TRBV6-1|NA
TGTGCCAGCAGTGAGGCCTTGAGCTCCTATAATTCACCCCTCCACTTT
CASSEALSSYNSPLHF
>NA|TRBJ1-3|TRBV7-8|NA
TGTGCCAGCAGCCCTACAGCGATCTCTGGAAACACCATATATTTT
CASSPTAISGNTIYF
>NA|TRBJ1-3|TRBV4-3|NA
TGCGCCAGCAGCCAAGGGGGGACCTTAGTTGGAAACACCATATATTTT
CASSQGGTLVGNTIYF
>few|TRBJ2-3|TRBV25-1|NA
TGTGCCAGCCTAGAGCCGAGCACAGATACGCAGTATTTT
CASLEPSTDTQYF
>NA|TRBJ2-7|TRBV9|TRBD1
TGTGCCAGCAGCGCACGAGCCGGGACAGGATTCTACGAGCAGTACTTC
CASSARAGTGFYEQYF
>few|TRBJ1-5|TRBV4-1|NA
TGCGCCAGCAGCCGGGACATGGGGTATCAGCCCCAGCATTTT
CASSRDMGYQPQHF
>few|TRBJ1-1|TRBV6-5|NA
TGTGCCAGCAGCTACACCACAGGAGTTACTGAAGCTTTCTTT
CASSYTTGVTEAFF
>NA|TRBJ2-7|TRBV5-4|NA
TGTGCCAGCAGCTCGACAAACGAGCAGTACTTC
CASSSTNEQYF
>NA|TRBJ1-6|TRBV7-9|NA
TGTGCCAGCAGCTTCACCGGGGCCAATAATTCACCCCTCCACTTT
CASSFTGANNSPLHF